Below, 6 T cell receptor beta chains from the same sample are listed, as sequenced in a study of glioma-infiltrating T cells. The iRepertoire nested amplicon-rescue multiplex PCR amplified TCR alpha and beta CDR3s from RNA. TCRdb passed the multiplex PCR reads through MiXCR, listing each CDR3 protein once. This table has 400,000 or so distinct CDR3 sequences, about 40% appearing once. Source material: glioma tissue, nonneoplastic brain tissue, or PBMCs (not recorded which). These TCRs come from a human donor with low-grade glioma or glioblastoma, undergoing nonglioma brain surgery, or in good health (not recorded which).

This clonotype turned up a few times. The rearrangement uses TRBV28 and TRBJ2-1; D is unclear. The CDR3 consists of 14 residues. Germline V gene sequence: CDR1 MDHEN, CDR2 SYDVKM. V dropped 6 bases and J dropped 4 bases, with 13 bases sitting between them. In DNA form, the CDR3 reads TGTGCCAGCAGGACCGGTCTCCCTTACAATGAGCAGTTCTTC. It yields the protein CASRTGLPYNEQFF.

V and J are TRBV29-1 and TRBJ1-5, with TRBD1 identical over 7 bases. From germline, CDR1 is SQVTM and CDR2 ANQGSEA. V gave up 4 bases and J gave up 6 bases; unmatched junction bases: 6. This CDR3 is 13 amino acids long. The CDR3 DNA reads as TGCAGCGTTGGAGGGGGCGAGGGTCAGCCCCAGCATTTT. Protein: CSVGGGEGQPQHF.

The chain joins TRBV24-1 to TRBJ2-3; D remains unclear. Per the germline V gene, CDR1 is KGHDR and CDR2 is SFDVKD. The CDR3 runs to 15 residues. V lost 4 bases and J lost 1, with 11 bases in between. The CDR3 loop is CATSESAEGTDTQYF. The CDR3 nucleotides are TGTGCCACCAGTGAGTCCGCCGAGGGCACAGATACGCAGTATTTT.

Turning to this clonotype: This may arise from a read error, as a much more abundant clone is one base away. The V and J genes are TRBV25-1 and TRBJ1-5, with TRBD1 as a possible D gene (6 bases). V gave up 4 bases and J gave up 6 bases, with 10 bases separating them. This CDR3 has 13 residues. From germline, CDR1 is MGHDK and CDR2 SYGVNS. The CDR3 DNA follows: TGTGCCAGCAGTGGAGCACAGGGTCAGCCCCAGCATTTT. Its translation: CASSGAQGQPQHF. The whole variable domain, remainder taken from reference TRBV25-1 and TRBJ1-5, is EADIYQTPRYLVIGTGKKITLECSQTMGHDKMYWYQQDPGMELHLIHYSYGVNSTEKGDLSSESTVSRIRTEHFPLTLESARPSHTSQYLCASSGAQGQPQHFGDGTRLSIL.

On this clonotype itself: A clone one base away is much larger, so this may be a read error. The V and J genes are TRBV7-2 and TRBJ2-1; D is unresolved. Trimming pared 5 bases from V and 1 base from J, leaving 12 bases between. The CDR3 sequence is 15 residues long. Per the germline V gene, CDR1 is SGHTA and CDR2 is FQGNSA. The CDR3: CASSRHSRSYNEQFF. The CDR3 nucleotides are TGTGCCAGCAGCCGGCACAGTCGGTCCTACAATGAGCAGTTCTTC.

As for this clonotype: Being one base from a much bigger clone, this may be a read error. This chain uses TRBV27 with TRBJ2-1; 13 bases align to TRBD2. From germline, CDR1 is MNHEY and CDR2 SMNVEV (reference sequence). CDR3 length: 17 residues. The junction had 4 bases not matched to a gene; V was cut back by 5 bases and J by 0 bases. CDR3 sequence reads: CASSIGTSGNSYNEQFF. CDR3 coding DNA: TGTGCCAGCAGTATAGGGACTAGCGGGAACTCCTACAATGAGCAGTTCTTC.